The rows below give T cell receptor beta chains drawn from one sample of a study of CD8 T cells in ankylosing spondylitis. TCRdb re-called the 5' RACE reads with MiXCR, one entry per CDR3 protein. This sample has more than 500,000 distinct CDR3 sequences, with about 5.7% found just once. Sequencing was performed on blood, either unsorted or a sorted T cell fraction (not recorded which). Every receptor here comes from a male donor with ankylosing spondylitis. Each CDR3 is given with its conserved first and last residue. A D gene is named only where the DNA matches it firmly. Clone sizes are shown as once, few or many counts, or a class when the clone is expanded.

>TRBV29-1|12|TRBD2|TRBJ2-7|many
TGCAGCGTTGAAGCGGGAGGGTTCGAGCAGTACTTC
CSVEAGGFEQYF
>TRBV4-2|14|.|TRBJ2-1|many
TGTGCCAGCAGCCAAGATTGGGACTACAATGAGCAGTTCTTC
CASSQDWDYNEQFF
>TRBV7-7|14|.|TRBJ2-5|few
TGTGCTAGCAGCCGCGGAGGGTTACAAGAGACCCAGTACTTC
CASSRGGLQETQYF
>TRBV20-1|14|.|TRBJ1-4|many
TGCAGTGCTACCAAGGGCGCAACTAATGAAAAACTGTTTTTT
CSATKGATNEKLFF
>TRBV7-2|13|.|TRBJ1-5|many
TGTGCCAGCAGCGTACAGGGTTATCAGCCCCAGCATTTT
CASSVQGYQPQHF
>TRBV7-2|14|.|TRBJ2-7|many
TGTGCCAGCAGCTTATTTTGGGGGCAGGACGAGCAGTACTTC
CASSLFWGQDEQYF
>TRBV28|14|.|TRBJ1-5|few
TGTGCCACCCTGCGAGGGTATAGCAATCAGCCCCAGCATTTT
CATLRGYSNQPQHF
>TRBV4-3|18|TRBD1|TRBJ1-6|many
TGCGCCAGCAGCCAAGAAGGCGGGACAGCCTATTATAATTCACCCCTCCACTTT
CASSQEGGTAYYNSPLHF
>TRBV11-3|16|TRBD1|TRBJ2-7|many
TGTGCCAGCAGCTTACCCCGGACAGGGAAGGCCTACGAGCAGTACTTC
CASSLPRTGKAYEQYF
>TRBV7-9|14|.|TRBJ1-2|many
TGTGCCAGCAGCTTACAACCGTCTCGATATGGCTACACCTTC
CASSLQPSRYGYTF
>TRBV5-1|16|TRBD1|TRBJ2-7|many
TGCGCCAGCAGCTTCCGTTCCGGGACAGCCACCTACGAGCAGTACTTC
CASSFRSGTATYEQYF
>TRBV28|15|TRBD1|TRBJ2-2|many
TGTGCCAGCAGTCGGGACAGGGGGACGGCCGGGGAGCTGTTTTTT
CASSRDRGTAGELFF
>TRBV20-1|14|.|TRBJ2-1|many
TGCAGTGCTAGACGTGGGGGTATCTACAATGAGCAGTTCTTC
CSARRGGIYNEQFF
>TRBV10-3|15|.|TRBJ2-1|few
TGTGCCATCAGTTCGTCGGGGGCACTCTACAATGAGCAGTTCTTC
CAISSSGALYNEQFF
>TRBV7-8|12|.|TRBJ1-1|many
TGTGCCAGCAGCTTATTCAACACTGAAGCTTTCTTT
CASSLFNTEAFF
>TRBV5-1|15|.|TRBJ2-5|many
TGCGCCAGCAGCTTGGCAGTAGGTGGTCAAGAGACCCAGTACTTC
CASSLAVGGQETQYF